The 24 T cell receptor beta chains below were found in one sample sequenced in a study of cytomegalovirus exposure and HLA in healthy donors. PCR primers comprised 60 Vbeta and 13 Jbeta primers. Produced via immunoSEQ multiplex PCR; TCRdb's table is partial and in-frame only. This sample has roughly 120,000 clones, with roughly 69% found just once. The sequenced sample consisted of PBMCs. These TCRs come from a woman in her twenties or thirties in good health and CMV-seronegative.

This clone was observed a handful of times. The rearrangement links TRBV6-6 to TRBJ1-5; the D gene is possibly TRBD1 (5 bases). CDR1 MNHNY and CDR2 SVGAGI come from the germline V gene (reference sequence). The CDR3 covers 15 residues. Trimming left V 5 bases short and J 7 bases short, with 18 bases between. The CDR3 loop is CASSPRVTVGQPQHF. The DNA of the CDR3 is TGTGCCAGCAGTCCCAGGGTGACAGTTGGACAGCCCCAGCATTTT.

This rearrangement joins TRBV2 to TRBJ2-3, with D uncertain. CDR1 and CDR2 (germline): SNHLY, FYNNEI. Trimming shortened V by 6 bases and J by 3 bases, and 13 bases separated the two germline ends. The CDR3 sequence is 14 residues long. The CDR3 reads CASSAPKRTDTQYF. CDR3 bases: TGTGCCAGCAGCGCCCCTAAACGGACAGATACGCAGTATTTT.

This clone occurred a few times. The genes are TRBV4-1 and TRBJ2-7, with 9 bases fitting TRBD1. Germline V gene data show CDR1 as MGHRA and CDR2 as YSYEKL. The trim removed 0 bases at V and 3 bases at J, leaving 3 bases unmatched. The CDR3 covers 15 residues. CDR3 in amino acids: CASSQDRDRVYEQYF. Here the CDR3 DNA reads TGCGCCAGCAGCCAAGATAGGGACAGGGTCTACGAGCAGTACTTC.

V gene TRBV4-2 combines with J gene TRBJ1-5; no clear D gene. V dropped 4 bases and J dropped 4 bases, with 14 bases sitting between them. The CDR3 covers 15 residues. Germline V gives CDR1 LGHNA, CDR2 YNFKEQ. The CDR3 nucleotides are TGTGCCAGCAGCCTTTCTGCGGCTTCTAATCAGCCCCAGCATTTT. This translates into CASSLSAASNQPQHF.

The chain uses TRBV25-1 and TRBJ2-5; 9 bases align to TRBD2. V lost 7 bases and J lost 0; bases outside the gene matches: 6. This CDR3 comprises 15 residues. Per germline, CDR1 MGHDK and CDR2 SYGVNS. CDR3 in amino acids: CASIPSGGNQETQYF. The CDR3 DNA reads as TGTGCCAGCATCCCCAGCGGGGGGAACCAAGAGACCCAGTACTTC.

The chain couples TRBV6-5 to TRBJ2-3; no definite D call. Trimming took 4 bases from V and 0 from J, leaving 8 bases between them. Germline loops: CDR1 MNHEY, CDR2 SVGAGI. This CDR3 has 14 residues. This CDR3 reads CASSFRRSTDTQYF. The CDR3 DNA sequence: TGTGCCAGCAGTTTCCGCAGAAGCACAGATACGCAGTATTTT.

This clone appeared a few times. This chain's CDR3 is CASSPAPSGSTNEQFF. The CDR3 DNA reads TGCGCCAGCTCCCCCGCGCCCAGCGGGAGCACCAATGAGCAGTTCTTC. This chain uses TRBV4-3 with TRBJ2-1; 8 bases match TRBD2. The V gene end was trimmed by 8 bases and the J gene end by 6 bases; junction bases not matched to a gene: 15. This CDR3 is 16 amino acids long. CDR1 is LGHNA, CDR2 YSLEER, per germline.

This clone was counted only a few times. J is TRBJ2-7 and V is TRBV19; 8 bases are a match to TRBD1. Germline V CDR1 and CDR2: LNHDA, SQIVND (reference sequence). The junction had 3 bases not matched to a gene; V was cut back by 2 bases and J by 3 bases. This CDR3 has 14 amino acids. The CDR3 DNA follows: TGTGCCAGTAGTATAACCGGGACAGGCTACGAGCAGTACTTC. Translated: CASSITGTGYEQYF.

The chain carries TRBV27 and TRBJ1-1, with 8 bases fitting TRBD1. CDR3 length equals 19 residues. J lost 0 bases, V lost 1 base, and 13 bases had no gene match. The germline CDR1 and CDR2 sequences are MNHEY and SMNVEV (reference sequence). CDR3 residues: CASSLLGQVPFLVNTEAFF. The CDR3 DNA is TGTGCCAGCAGTTTATTGGGACAGGTACCCTTTTTGGTGAACACTGAAGCTTTCTTT.

The rearrangement links TRBV7-3 to TRBJ2-3; possibly TRBD2 for D (6 bases). The CDR3 has 19 residues. The germline V and J ends were trimmed by 4 bases and 2 bases, with 25 bases remaining between them. CDR1 and CDR2 (germline): SGHTA, FQGTGA. CDR3 sequence (DNA): TGTGCCAGCAGCTACCCTAGAACGGGAGTTGGGGCTTCCACAGATACGCAGTATTTT. The encoded protein is CASSYPRTGVGASTDTQYF.

The J gene is TRBJ2-7, the V gene TRBV9; D gene unclear. V lost 0 bases to trimming and J lost 0 bases, with 7 bases between them. The CDR3 runs to 14 residues. CDR1 is SGDLS and CDR2 is YYNGEE in the germline V gene. This CDR3 reads CASSVGRGSYEQYF. CDR3 DNA: TGTGCCAGCAGCGTAGGCCGAGGCTCCTACGAGCAGTACTTC.

The chain uses TRBV7-6 and TRBJ1-6, with D possibly being TRBD1 (6 bases). V shed 5 bases and J shed 7 bases, with 9 bases lying between them. From germline, CDR1 is SGHVS and CDR2 FNYEAQ. There are 13 residues in the CDR3. CDR3 region: CASSRGQNSPLHF. In nucleotides, the CDR3 is TGTGCCAGCAGCCGCGGACAGAATTCACCCCTCCACTTT.

This clone has more than one count but fewer than ten. The chain has TRBV30 and TRBJ2-3, with TRBD1 identical over 9 bases. V trimming: 0 bases; J trimming: 1 base; junction bases outside the gene matches: 5. Germline V gene lookup returns CDR1 GTSNPN and CDR2 SVGIG (reference sequence). The CDR3 is made up of 16 amino acids. The CDR3, as DNA: TGTGCCTGGAGTGTACAGGGGGCTAGCGGCACAGATACGCAGTATTTT. Translated: CAWSVQGASGTDTQYF.

This clone has only a few counts. The V call is TRBV6-5, the J call TRBJ1-5, with TRBD1 matching 7 bases. CDR3 length equals 14 residues. Losses at the gene ends were 6 bases for V and 3 bases for J; bases not matched to a gene: 5. Germline V gives CDR1 MNHEY, CDR2 SVGAGI. The CDR3, as DNA: TGTGCCAGCAGCGGGGACAGCCACAATCAGCCCCAGCATTTT. Translated: CASSGDSHNQPQHF.

The chain combines TRBV4-1 with TRBJ1-5; 9 nucleotides align to TRBD1. V lost 1 base, J lost 0 bases, and 10 bases stayed unmatched. Germline values: CDR1 MGHRA, CDR2 YSYEKL. This CDR3 is 19 amino acids long. This CDR3 reads CASSQGTGDPYYSNQPQHF. CDR3 bases: TGCGCCAGCAGCCAAGGGACAGGGGATCCATACTATAGCAATCAGCCCCAGCATTTT.

V and J are TRBV7-3 and TRBJ2-1, with D perhaps TRBD2 (5 bases). Germline loops: CDR1 SGHTA, CDR2 FQGTGA. Trimming left V 5 bases short and J 9 bases short, with 17 bases between. This CDR3 spans 14 amino acids. The CDR3 reads CASSPHMGEGEQFF. Here the CDR3 DNA reads TGTGCCAGCAGCCCCCACATGGGAGAGGGTGAGCAGTTCTTC.

The rearrangement uses TRBV9 and TRBJ2-3, with D possibly being TRBD1 (5 bases). The CDR3 spans 15 residues. The V end was cut by 5 bases, the J end by 4 bases, with 17 bases between. Germline V CDR1 and CDR2: SGDLS, YYNGEE. Here the CDR3 DNA reads TGTGCCAGCAGGTGCCGGGTTGGGGCTCCAGATACGCAGTATTTT. This codes for CASRCRVGAPDTQYF.

The chain employs TRBV7-9 and TRBJ1-1, with 8 bases matching TRBD1. V was pared by 1 base and J by 3 bases, with 1 base of the junction left unmatched. The germline CDR1 and CDR2 sequences are SEHNR and FQNEAQ (reference sequence). The CDR3 totals 14 residues. CDR3 loop: CASSLVQGDTEAFF. In DNA form, the CDR3 reads TGTGCCAGCAGCTTAGTACAGGGGGACACTGAAGCTTTCTTT.

The chain recombines TRBV10-3 with TRBJ1-2, with a possible D match to TRBD1 (6 bases). Trimming left V 7 bases short and J 11 bases short, with 11 bases between. Germline CDR1 reads ENHRY; CDR2 reads SYGVKD. This CDR3 is 10 amino acids long. The CDR3: CAINEGGYTF. DNA of the CDR3: TGTGCCATCAACGAGGGGGGGTACACCTTC.

V is TRBV29-1 and J is TRBJ2-2, with TRBD1 identical over 7 bases. The CDR3 has 14 amino acids. V shed 8 bases, J shed 2 bases, and the junction held 8 bases outside the gene matches. Germline CDR1 SQVTM, CDR2 ANQGSEA. The DNA of the CDR3 is TGCAGCACGCTTCGGGACAGAAACACCGGGGAGCTGTTTTTT. It encodes CSTLRDRNTGELFF.

This sequence joins TRBV10-3 and TRBJ1-1; TRBD1 agrees at 7 bases. This CDR3 is built from 14 residues. The J segment lost 3 bases and the V segment lost 6 bases, leaving 7 bases of the junction unmatched. Germline values: CDR1 ENHRY, CDR2 SYGVKD. Written as DNA, the CDR3 is TGTGCCATCAGAACGACAGGGACCGACACTGAAGCTTTCTTT. Translation gives CAIRTTGTDTEAFF.

V usage is TRBV19 and J usage is TRBJ2-7; the match to TRBD1 covers 7 bases. The CDR3 has 14 residues. Unmatched junction bases numbered 4, after V lost 3 bases and J lost 2 bases. The germline CDR1 and CDR2 sequences are LNHDA and SQIVND (reference sequence). The CDR3 DNA reads TGTGCCAGTAGTATGGACAGGTGGACCTACGAGCAGTACTTC. Translating it yields CASSMDRWTYEQYF.

In DNA form, the CDR3 reads TGTGCCAGCAGTTACTCTCTGCGGGAGGGCCTGGATGAGCAGTTCTTC. It codes for CASSYSLREGLDEQFF. The gene calls are TRBV6-5 and TRBJ2-1; 9 bases fit TRBD2. The CDR3 has 16 amino acids. Germline V gives CDR1 MNHEY, CDR2 SVGAGI. Trimming removed 0 bases from V and 8 bases from J; junction bases left unmatched: 8.

CDR3 in DNA: TGCGCCAGCAGCTTGGTCGGGAGCGGGTACGAGCAGTACTTC. Translated, it gives CASSLVGSGYEQYF. The chain employs TRBV5-1 and TRBJ2-7; TRBD2 might be the D (6 bases). V lost 0 bases and J 4 bases, leaving 11 bases between the germline ends. Germline CDR1 SGHRS, CDR2 YFSETQ. The CDR3 runs 14 residues.